This passage covers 9 T cell receptor beta chains from one sample sequenced in a study of OX40 agonist ivuxolimab in advanced cancers. Generated by immunoSEQ multiplex PCR, the TCRdb table keeps only in-frame clones and is missing some. This sample has some 41,000 clones, with approximately 90% found just once. The sample was CD4+ or CD8+ T cells sorted from blood, taken in a trial of the OX40 agonist ivuxolimab. Receptors were obtained from an adult with an advanced solid tumor such as melanoma, head and neck, liver or kidney cancer.

J is TRBJ1-1 and V is TRBV5-6; D perhaps matches TRBD1 (5 bases). V was clipped by 4 bases and J by 1 base, with 8 bases between them. The CDR3 runs to 13 residues. Germline assignment: CDR1 SGHDT and CDR2 YYEEEE. CDR3 loop: CASSKQANTEAFF. For the CDR3, the DNA is TGTGCCAGCAGCAAACAGGCGAACACTGAAGCTTTCTTT.

The V and J genes are TRBV9 and TRBJ2-5; possibly TRBD2 for D (6 bases). CDR1 SGDLS and CDR2 YYNGEE come from the germline V gene. This CDR3 spans 13 amino acids. The V end lost 4 bases, the J end lost 1 base, and 8 bases lay between the germline ends. The CDR3 reads CASSRGIQETQYF. The DNA for the CDR3 is TGTGCCAGCAGCCGCGGGATCCAAGAGACCCAGTACTTC.

The chain uses TRBV28 and TRBJ2-2, with D perhaps TRBD1 or TRBD2 (5 bases each). The germline gives CDR1 MDHEN, CDR2 SYDVKM. This CDR3 region has 16 residues. V dropped 8 bases and J dropped 4 bases, with 20 bases sitting between them. This chain's CDR3 is CASWSGDRQGTGELFF. The CDR3 DNA sequence: TGTGCCAGCTGGTCCGGGGACCGTCAGGGCACCGGGGAGCTGTTTTTT. Drawing the rest from reference TRBV28 and TRBJ2-2, the complete variable domain is DVKVTQSSRYLVKRTGEKVFLECVQDMDHENMFWYRQDPGLGLRLIYFSYDVKMKEKGDIPEGYSVSREKKERFSLILESASTNQTSMYLCASWSGDRQGTGELFFGEGSRLTVL.

V is TRBV9 and J is TRBJ2-2; D is uncertain. From germline, CDR1 is SGDLS and CDR2 YYNGEE. The CDR3 runs 15 residues. Trimming removed 0 bases from V and 4 bases from J, with 10 bases in between. The CDR3 loop reads CASSVGVLATGELFF. The CDR3, as DNA: TGTGCCAGCAGCGTAGGCGTCCTCGCCACCGGGGAGCTGTTTTTT.

The chain employs TRBV28 and TRBJ1-2; D gene unclear. The V end lost 6 bases, the J end lost 4 bases, and 15 bases lay between the germline ends. Germline V gives CDR1 MDHEN, CDR2 SYDVKM. This CDR3 spans 14 amino acids. CDR3 coding DNA: TGTGCCAGCAGCCCGGGCACGGTGGGCTATGGCTACACCTTC. Protein product: CASSPGTVGYGYTF.

The chain couples TRBV19 to TRBJ2-5; 9 positions agree with TRBD1. The CDR3 contains 15 residues. J lost 5 bases, V lost 4 bases, and 8 bases had no gene match. Germline V gene data show CDR1 as LNHDA and CDR2 as SQIVND (reference sequence). The DNA of the CDR3 is TGTGCCAGTAGTAGCCAACAGGGGGCCTGGGAGACCCAGTACTTC. Amino acid sequence: CASSSQQGAWETQYF.

The chain carries TRBV19 and TRBJ1-1; the match to TRBD1 covers 7 bases. The V segment lost 10 bases and the J segment 5 bases; nucleotides outside the gene matches: 10. Germline V gene sequence: CDR1 LNHDA, CDR2 SQIVND (reference sequence). This CDR3 region has 13 residues. The CDR3 DNA reads TGTGCCACAGGGGGGACCCCGGAGACTGAAGCTTTCTTT. Its translation: CATGGTPETEAFF.

The V call is TRBV28, the J call TRBJ1-5; possibly TRBD1 for D (6 bases). This CDR3 comprises 14 residues. Per the germline V gene, CDR1 is MDHEN and CDR2 is SYDVKM. Trimming removed 5 bases at V and 5 bases at J, with 13 bases between. The CDR3 protein is CASSEGGGDQPQHF. CDR3 sequence (DNA): TGTGCCAGCAGTGAGGGGGGAGGGGATCAGCCCCAGCATTTT.

This clone was counted once. The chain couples TRBV10-1 to TRBJ2-3; the match to TRBD2 covers 7 bases. Trimming cost V 2 bases and J 10 bases; bases outside gene matches: 6. Germline V CDR1 and CDR2: WNHNN, SYGVQD (reference sequence). The CDR3 has 13 amino acids. CDR3 bases: TGCGCCAGCAGTGAGCGGACGGGAGGATCGCAGTATTTT. It codes for CASSERTGGSQYF.